A single T cell receptor (beta chain) is shown here with its context. The antigen remains unidentified. The sample is drawn from a study of T-cell memory formation after mild COVID-19. This CDR3 region has 16 residues. Germline CDR1 is SGHRS and CDR2 is YFSETQ. V shed 3 bases, J shed 3 bases, and the junction held 4 bases outside the gene matches. Study-wide results and caveats: The authors did not confirm SARS-CoV-2 specificity of second-wave clones peaking day 37. Clones that contracted clustered mainly in CM and EM if CD4+ and in EMRA if CD8+. Pre-infection memory showed some responding clones, and this suggested that cross-reactive memory joined.

5'RACE primed from the constant segment yielded TCR alpha and TCR beta cDNA libraries bearing sample barcodes and UMIs. Using its own MiXCR run on the 5' RACE reads, TCRdb lists one record per CDR3 protein. The table shows a few hundred thousand distinct CDR3 sequences, with approximately 23% occurring only once. This chain uses TRBV5-1 with TRBJ2-5; 14 bases match TRBD2. The origin of this receptor is an adult woman who had mild COVID-19 (a few samples of this study predate the infection). Cell type and time point are not known. Sample: PBMCs or a T cell subset sorted from them (not recorded which). CDR3 loop: CASSWGTSGGKETQYF. CDR3 DNA: TGCGCCAGCAGCTGGGGGACTAGCGGGGGTAAAGAGACCCAGTACTTC.